Following are 24 T cell receptor beta chains from one sample sequenced in a study of identical twins. TCRdb recomputed calls from the 5' RACE reads with MiXCR, one row per CDR3 protein. The repertoire holds fewer than 500,000 distinct CDR3 sequences, with 14% as singletons. The data were also submitted as part of a second study, on yellow fever vaccine responses in identical twins.

The sequencing sample was made of CD4+ T cells sorted from blood. These receptors all stem from a woman between 18 and 29 years old in good health.

This clonotype was picked up many times. This chain joins TRBV25-1 and TRBJ2-5; D is uncertain. Trimming cost V 7 bases and J 3 bases, with 12 bases left between them. This CDR3 has 13 residues. Germline-derived CDR1 and CDR2 are MGHDK and SYGVNS. The chain's CDR3 is CASTDWTKETQYF. The CDR3 DNA reads as TGTGCCAGCACAGACTGGACCAAAGAGACCCAGTACTTC.

This clonotype was seen ten or more times. This sequence joins TRBV7-2 and TRBJ2-7; D is perhaps TRBD2 (5 bases). V lost 5 bases and J 3 bases, leaving 17 bases between the germline ends. The germline CDR1 and CDR2 sequences are SGHTA and FQGNSA. The CDR3 contains 15 residues. CDR3 protein: CASSHTGRVLYEQYF. DNA of the CDR3: TGTGCCAGCAGCCATACCGGGCGGGTCCTCTACGAGCAGTACTTC.

This clonotype was recorded a few times. The V and J genes are TRBV12-5 and TRBJ2-1, with 11 positions matching TRBD2. CDR1 is LGHNT and CDR2 is FRNRAP in the germline V gene. Unmatched junction bases numbered 3, after V lost 7 bases and J lost 1 base. The CDR3 runs 15 residues. This chain's CDR3 is CASAGTSGSYNEQFF. In DNA form, the CDR3 reads TGTGCTAGTGCGGGGACTAGCGGATCCTACAATGAGCAGTTCTTC.

The chain combines TRBV20-1 with TRBJ2-1, with D possibly TRBD1 on 5 matching bases. V lost 5 bases to trimming and J lost 3 bases, with 11 bases between them. Germline V gene data show CDR1 as DFQATT and CDR2 as SNEGSKA (reference sequence). This CDR3 is 13 amino acids long. The CDR3 loop is CSAGRQYYNEQFF. In DNA, the CDR3 is TGCAGTGCTGGAAGACAGTACTACAATGAGCAGTTCTTC.

The rearrangement links TRBV2 to TRBJ2-1, with D possibly called TRBD1 or TRBD2 (6 bases each). The CDR3 consists of 14 residues. Trimming removed 5 bases at V and 4 bases at J, with 12 bases between. CDR1 SNHLY and CDR2 FYNNEI come from the germline V gene. The CDR3 DNA reads as TGTGCCAGCAGTTGGGGGGCGGCATACAATGAGCAGTTCTTC. Encoded protein: CASSWGAAYNEQFF. The full variable domain, completed using reference TRBV2 and TRBJ2-1, is EPEVTQTPSHQVTQMGQEVILRCVPISNHLYFYWYRQILGQKVEFLVSFYNNEISEKSEIFDDQFSVERPDGSNFTLKIRSTKLEDSAMYFCASSWGAAYNEQFFGPGTRLTVL.

This clonotype has more than one count but fewer than ten. J is TRBJ2-3 and V is TRBV5-1; 10 bases are shared with TRBD2. V shed 0 bases and J 0 bases; nucleotides not matched to a gene: 7. Germline CDR1 and CDR2: SGHRS and YFSETQ. This CDR3 is built from 18 residues. The CDR3 DNA is TGCGCCAGCAGCTTGGGGCCACTAGCGGGATCTAGCACAGATACGCAGTATTTT. Protein: CASSLGPLAGSSTDTQYF. Complete variable domain (other parts from reference TRBV5-1 and TRBJ2-3): KAGVTQTPRYLIKTRGQQVTLSCSPISGHRSVSWYQQTPGQGLQFLFEYFSETQRNKGNFPGRFSGRQFSNSRSEMNVSTLELGDSALYLCASSLGPLAGSSTDTQYFGPGTRLTVL.

This clonotype was seen a handful of times. The V and J genes are TRBV4-1 and TRBJ2-4; 8 nucleotides align to TRBD1. CDR3 length equals 17 residues. V lost 0 bases to trimming and J lost 6 bases; unmatched junction nucleotides: 10. Germline V gene data show CDR1 as MGHRA and CDR2 as YSYEKL. CDR3 sequence reads: CASSQDTVDRGGNIQYF. In DNA form, the CDR3 reads TGCGCCAGCAGCCAAGACACGGTCGACAGGGGAGGAAACATTCAGTACTTC.

This clonotype occurred a few times. V and J are TRBV3-1 and TRBJ1-1; D gene unclear. V gave up 1 base and J gave up 7 bases, with 13 bases separating them. Germline assignment: CDR1 LGHDT and CDR2 YNNKEL (reference sequence). The CDR3 runs 14 residues. CDR3 sequence: CASSQVTIIGEAFF. The CDR3 bases are TGTGCCAGCAGCCAAGTAACCATCATAGGTGAAGCTTTCTTT.

This clonotype has at least ten counts. The J gene is TRBJ2-5, the V gene TRBV7-9; D is undetermined. Trimming removed 8 bases at V and 5 bases at J, with 15 bases between. CDR3 length equals 13 residues. Germline lookup yields CDR1 SEHNR and CDR2 FQNEAQ (reference sequence). CDR3 coding DNA: TGTGCCAGCCTGCTGGCACCAGAGGAGACCCAGTACTTC. Its translation: CASLLAPEETQYF.

The chain links TRBV25-1 to TRBJ2-1; D is unclear. The germline CDR1 and CDR2 sequences are MGHDK and SYGVNS. The CDR3 is 14 amino acids. V lost 3 bases and J 0 bases, leaving 6 bases between the germline ends. The CDR3 is CASSERSSYNEQFF. The DNA for the CDR3 is TGTGCCAGCAGTGAGCGGAGCTCCTACAATGAGCAGTTCTTC.

This clonotype came up many times. The chain links TRBV15 to TRBJ2-7, with 8 bases fitting TRBD1. The V gene's germline CDR1 is LNHNV and CDR2 YYDKDF (reference sequence). V trimming: 3 bases; J trimming: 0 bases; junction bases outside the gene matches: 1. The CDR3 length is 14 residues. The CDR3 is CATSRDRVSYEQYF. The CDR3 nucleotides are TGTGCCACCAGCAGGGACAGGGTCTCCTACGAGCAGTACTTC.

This clonotype was picked up many times. The V gene is TRBV5-1, the J gene TRBJ2-7; no clear D. The CDR3 runs to 13 residues. Germline CDR1 is SGHRS and CDR2 is YFSETQ. The V gene lost 0 bases and the J gene lost 0 bases, with 4 bases spanning the gap. The CDR3 here is CASSLGHSYEQYF. Here the CDR3 DNA reads TGCGCCAGCAGCTTGGGACACTCCTACGAGCAGTACTTC.

This clonotype was picked up many times. The rearrangement links TRBV15 to TRBJ2-7, with no clear D. There are 14 residues in the CDR3. Between the trimmed V and J ends, which lost 6 bases and 5 bases, there was a span of 17 bases. Germline values: CDR1 LNHNV, CDR2 YYDKDF (reference sequence). CDR3 nucleotide sequence: TGTGCCACCAGGGACCCCGTTAGGGTGGACGAGCAGTACTTC. This sequence encodes CATRDPVRVDEQYF.

This rearrangement joins TRBV6-2 or TRBV6-3 to TRBJ2-3, with D unclear. Germline assignment: CDR1 MNHEY and CDR2 SVGEGT. The CDR3 spans 17 residues. V shed 7 bases and J shed 1 base, with 21 bases lying between them. In nucleotides, the CDR3 is TGTGCCAGCACCGACATCCCTAGGGTCCAAGGCACAGATACGCAGTATTTT. This gives the protein CASTDIPRVQGTDTQYF.

Concerning this clonotype itself: Its ends do not fully match the called genes, so a read error is possible. This sequence joins TRBV12-3 or TRBV12-4 and TRBJ2-7; no reliable D call. This CDR3 has 11 residues. CDR3 in amino acids: CDSSLDYEQYF. In DNA form, the CDR3 reads TGTGACAGCAGTCTCGACTACGAGCAGTACTTC.

This clonotype was counted only a few times. This chain joins TRBV6-1 and TRBJ1-6; D ambiguous. CDR3 length equals 14 residues. V lost 8 bases and J 10 bases, leaving 18 bases between the germline ends. Germline lookup yields CDR1 MNHNS and CDR2 SASEGT. The chain's CDR3 is CASGGSSVGSPLHF. CDR3 nucleotide sequence: TGTGCCAGCGGTGGTAGTAGCGTGGGATCACCCCTCCACTTT.

The V call is TRBV7-9, the J call TRBJ2-3; the D call may be TRBD1 or TRBD2 (6 bases each). Deletions cut 0 bases from V and 2 bases from J, with 15 bases between. Germline loops: CDR1 SEHNR, CDR2 FQNEAQ (reference sequence). This CDR3 has 17 residues. In nucleotides, the CDR3 is TGTGCCAGCAGCTTAGCGGCATCGGGGGCGTACACAGATACGCAGTATTTT. Amino acids: CASSLAASGAYTDTQYF.

This rearrangement joins TRBV6-1 to TRBJ2-2; D perhaps matches TRBD1 (6 bases). Germline CDR1 is MNHNS and CDR2 is SASEGT. The V and J ends lost 5 bases and 4 bases respectively, with 11 bases between them. CDR3 size: 14 residues. As DNA, the CDR3 is TGTGCCAGCAGTCCCCGGACAGCCACCGGGGAGCTGTTTTTT. Translation gives CASSPRTATGELFF.

This clonotype has just a few counts. The chain couples TRBV20-1 to TRBJ2-1; tentatively, D is TRBD2 (5 bases). This CDR3 has 17 residues. With 5 bases removed from V and 9 bases from J, the gap between germline ends came to 29 bases. Germline CDR1 and CDR2: DFQATT and SNEGSKA (reference sequence). The CDR3 sequence: CSALSPLGLLKVLEQFF. The CDR3 DNA sequence: TGCAGTGCTCTATCGCCGCTAGGACTCCTAAAGGTGCTTGAGCAGTTCTTC.

This clonotype was seen a few times. The V gene is TRBV20-1, the J gene TRBJ2-1; 8 bases are a match to TRBD2. Germline V gives CDR1 DFQATT, CDR2 SNEGSKA (reference sequence). This CDR3 region has 17 residues. The ends lost 0 bases at V and 2 bases at J; junction bases unmatched: 9. CDR3 DNA: TGCAGTGCTAGAGATCCGAGTAGCGGGGAAACCTACAATGAGCAGTTCTTC. This sequence encodes CSARDPSSGETYNEQFF.

V usage is TRBV20-1 and J usage is TRBJ2-7, with D possibly TRBD1 on 6 matching bases. The CDR3 runs to 13 residues. Trimming took off 4 bases at V and 0 bases at J, with 10 bases between the two ends. Germline-derived CDR1 and CDR2 are DFQATT and SNEGSKA (reference sequence). This chain's CDR3 is CSAIRDNSYEQYF. CDR3 sequence (DNA): TGCAGTGCTATCCGGGACAACTCCTACGAGCAGTACTTC.

The genes are TRBV6-2 or TRBV6-3 and TRBJ2-3; 8 bases are shared with TRBD1. In germline, CDR1 is MNHEY, CDR2 SVGEGT. V was pared by 6 bases and J by 3 bases, with 14 bases of the junction left unmatched. This CDR3 has 17 amino acids. The DNA of the CDR3 is TGTGCCAGCAGGCCAATTCGACAGGGGATGGCGACAGATACGCAGTATTTT. Protein sequence: CASRPIRQGMATDTQYF.

This clonotype has only a few counts. V usage is TRBV11-2 and J usage is TRBJ2-5; 7 bases are shared with TRBD2. Germline CDR1 is SGHAT and CDR2 is FQNNGV. Trimming removed 6 bases from V and 2 bases from J; junction bases left unmatched: 6. The length of the CDR3 is 14 residues. The CDR3 bases are TGTGCCAGCAGTCACCCTAGCGGTCAAGAGACCCAGTACTTC. It is translated as CASSHPSGQETQYF. The full variable domain, completed using reference TRBV11-2 and TRBJ2-5, is EAGVAQSPRYKIIEKRQSVAFWCNPISGHATLYWYQQILGQGPKLLIQFQNNGVVDDSQLPKDRFSAERLKGVDSTLKIQPAKLEDSAVYLCASSHPSGQETQYFGPGTRLLVL.

The J gene is TRBJ2-3, the V gene TRBV10-3, with D perhaps TRBD2 (6 bases). The CDR3 contains 15 residues. V was trimmed by 4 bases and J by 4 bases, leaving 15 bases between them. Germline CDR1 and CDR2: ENHRY and SYGVKD. Written as DNA, the CDR3 is TGTGCCATCAGTGTGGCGGCGGGATCAGCAGATACGCAGTATTTT. This translates into CAISVAAGSADTQYF.